The TCR beta chain described here comes from a study of cytomegalovirus exposure and HLA in healthy donors. The CDR3 consists of 14 residues. Germline V CDR1 and CDR2: MDHEN, SYDVKM. V was clipped by 5 bases and J by 4 bases; unmatched bases: 3. Study-wide results and caveats: The dataset shows that most TCR sequences were rare, while some public TCRs occurred in many donors.

Only a few counts were recorded for this clone. Its cognate antigen is unknown. This PCR relied on a set of 60 Vbeta primers and 13 Jbeta primers. Clones were sequenced by immunoSEQ multiplex PCR, and TCRdb holds only the in-frame ones, with some missing. The table lists around 76,000 clones, about 81% of them singletons. Sequenced input: PBMCs. The TCR comes from a middle-aged woman in good health and CMV-seropositive. This chain uses TRBV28 with TRBJ1-5; 9 bases match TRBD1. For the CDR3, the DNA is TGTGCCAGCAGTCCCGGGACAGGGAATCAGCCCCAGCATTTT. Protein: CASSPGTGNQPQHF.